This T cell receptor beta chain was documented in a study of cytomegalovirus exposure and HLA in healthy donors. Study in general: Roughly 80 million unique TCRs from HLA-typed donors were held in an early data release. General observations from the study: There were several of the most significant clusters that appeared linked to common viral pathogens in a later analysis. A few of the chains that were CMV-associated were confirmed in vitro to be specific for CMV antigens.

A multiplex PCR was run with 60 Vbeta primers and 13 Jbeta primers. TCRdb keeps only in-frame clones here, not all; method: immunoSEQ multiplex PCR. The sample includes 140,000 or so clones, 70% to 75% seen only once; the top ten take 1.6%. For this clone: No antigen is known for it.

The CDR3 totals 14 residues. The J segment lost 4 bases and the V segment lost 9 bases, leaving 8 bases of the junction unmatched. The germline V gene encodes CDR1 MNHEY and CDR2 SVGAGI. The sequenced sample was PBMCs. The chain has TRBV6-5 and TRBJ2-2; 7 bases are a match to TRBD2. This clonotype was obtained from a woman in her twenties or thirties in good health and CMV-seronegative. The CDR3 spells CASGGGVSTGELFF. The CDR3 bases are TGTGCCAGTGGGGGGGGTGTCAGCACCGGGGAGCTGTTTTTT.